The 6 T cell receptor beta chains presented below share a single source sample, sequenced in a study of blood T cell repertoires in COVID-19 (dated by TCRdb to 2019 to 2021). Library method: the immunoSEQ multiplex PCR assay. Drawn from immuneACCESS, this table holds only the in-frame rearrangements with V and J called that TCRdb kept. Clones are partly lost; checked studies trace under half to an unresolved V gene and leave the rest unexplained. Counted in this sample were roughly 250,000 clones; more than 85% of them appeared once. Around 0.8% of the sample rests with the top ten. Source material: peripheral blood. These receptors all stem from a man aged 25 to 45 with acute or convalescent COVID-19.

The rearrangement uses TRBV5-1 and TRBJ1-4; a possible D gene is TRBD1 (5 bases). The CDR3 spans 17 residues. V was cut by 0 bases and J by 8 bases, with 20 bases left in between. Germline V lookup: CDR1 SGHRS, CDR2 YFSETQ. CDR3 protein: CASSLGLFGQGVEKLFF. The CDR3 DNA reads TGCGCCAGCAGCTTGGGTCTGTTCGGGCAGGGTGTGGAAAAACTGTTTTTT. Full variable domain (outside the CDR3, taken from reference TRBV5-1 and TRBJ1-4): KAGVTQTPRYLIKTRGQQVTLSCSPISGHRSVSWYQQTPGQGLQFLFEYFSETQRNKGNFPGRFSGRQFSNSRSEMNVSTLELGDSALYLCASSLGLFGQGVEKLFFGSGTQLSVL.

The DNA for the CDR3 is TGCGCCAGCAGCCACCTGCTCCCCTCCGGAGATACGCAGTATTTT. Encoded protein: CASSHLLPSGDTQYF. The J gene is TRBJ2-3, the V gene TRBV4-1; D remains unclear. This CDR3 has 15 residues. V lost 3 bases and J lost 5, with 15 bases in between. Germline loops: CDR1 MGHRA, CDR2 YSYEKL.

The chain couples TRBV29-1 to TRBJ2-1; a possible D gene is TRBD2 (5 bases). Trimming took 7 bases from V and 2 from J, leaving 15 bases between them. The germline CDR1 and CDR2 sequences are SQVTM and ANQGSEA. The CDR3 covers 14 residues. CDR3 bases: TGCAGCGGGAACGCCGGGGAAACCTACAATGAGCAGTTCTTC. Translation: CSGNAGETYNEQFF.

This rearrangement joins TRBV3-1 (or the pseudogene TRBV3-2) to TRBJ1-1, with a tentative D call TRBD1 (6 bases). The CDR3 is 13 amino acids. Deletions cut 0 bases from V and 6 bases from J, with 8 bases between. Germline CDR1 LGHDT, CDR2 YNNKEL (reference sequence). The CDR3 spells CASSQETGSEAFF. The CDR3 DNA reads as TGTGCCAGCAGCCAAGAGACAGGATCTGAAGCTTTCTTT.

The V gene is TRBV5-4, the J gene TRBJ1-3; D gene ambiguous. V was shortened by 2 bases and J by 2 bases, with 8 bases between the two germline ends. The CDR3 sequence is 14 residues long. Looked up from germline, CDR1 is SGHNT and CDR2 is YYREEE (reference sequence). The CDR3 sequence: CASSFGSTGNTIYF. The CDR3 region has the DNA TGTGCCAGCAGCTTTGGGAGTACTGGAAACACCATATATTTT.

The V gene is TRBV6-5, the J gene TRBJ1-3; perhaps TRBD1 as D (5 bases). V was cut by 6 bases and J by 0 bases, with 12 bases left in between. The CDR3 runs 15 residues. Germline V CDR1 and CDR2: MNHEY, SVGAGI. The CDR3: CASSWGGTSGNTIYF. The CDR3 nucleotides are TGTGCCAGCAGCTGGGGGGGAACCTCTGGAAACACCATATATTTT.